This is a list of T cell receptor beta chains from one sample in a study of T cells after yellow fever vaccination. MiXCR, applied by TCRdb to the 5' RACE reads, yields one record per CDR3 protein. The table shows 600,000 to 750,000 distinct CDR3 sequences, with over 9% occurring only once. The sample consisted of PBMCs, taken on the day of the yellow fever booster vaccination. Source of these receptors: a man in his thirties or forties who received the YFV17D yellow fever vaccine. CDR3s include the opening cysteine and the closing phenylalanine or tryptophan. D genes are given only for firm matches. Size values are once, few and many counts, or a class for expanded clones, and some rows have none.

>15|TRBV6-5|TRBJ1-5|-|many
TGTGCCAGCAGTTACGAGGGGGGGGGCAATCAGCCCCAGCATTTT
CASSYEGGGNQPQHF
>13|TRBV7-2|TRBJ1-1|-|few
TGTGCCAGCAGCTTCCAGTTGAACACTGAAGCTTTCTTT
CASSFQLNTEAFF
>15|TRBV12-3/TRBV12-4|TRBJ2-3|TRBD2|few
TGTGCCAGCAGTTTCGTAGCGGGAGGGATAGATACGCAGTATTTT
CASSFVAGGIDTQYF
>16|TRBV30|TRBJ2-2|-|few
TGTGCCTGGAGTGCTCGGGGCAGGGGATCCACCGGGGAGCTGTTTTTT
CAWSARGRGSTGELFF
>15|TRBV7-8|TRBJ2-7|-|-
TGTGCCAGCAGTTACCTGAGCGGTTCAGCCTACGAGCAGTACTTC
CASSYLSGSAYEQYF
>14|TRBV7-2|TRBJ2-7|-|many
TGTGCCAGCAGCCCCCGGCAGGGGACCTACGAGCAGTACTTC
CASSPRQGTYEQYF
>18|TRBV4-3|TRBJ1-6|-|few
TGCGCCAGCAGCCAAGATCAGGGCAAGTGGACGTCGCGATCACCCCTCCACTTT
CASSQDQGKWTSRSPLHF
>12|TRBV4-3|TRBJ2-7|-|-
TGCGCCAGCAGCCAAGATTTCGGCAGACAGTACTTC
CASSQDFGRQYF
>11|TRBV29-1|TRBJ2-3|TRBD2|-
TGTATAGCGGGCAACACAGATACGCAGTATTTT
CIAGNTDTQYF
>13|TRBV6-2/TRBV6-3|TRBJ1-4|-|-
TGTGCCAGCAGTTGGGCTTTATTCGGAAAACTGTTTTTT
CASSWALFGKLFF
>18|TRBV5-6|TRBJ2-3|TRBD1|few
TGTGCCAGCAGCTTTCAGGGGGCCTCAATTTACCGCACAGATACGCAGTATTTT
CASSFQGASIYRTDTQYF
>11|TRBV10-3|TRBJ1-1|-|-
TGTGCCATCGGAAGAAACACTGAAGCTTTCTTT
CAIGRNTEAFF
>15|TRBV5-1|TRBJ2-6|-|few
TGCGCCAGCAATCACAGGGAATCTGGGGCCAACGTCCTGACTTTC
CASNHRESGANVLTF
>14|TRBV4-3|TRBJ1-2|TRBD1|few
TGCGCCAGCAGCCAAGGACAGGGGAGGTATGGCTACACCTTC
CASSQGQGRYGYTF
>15|TRBV7-2|TRBJ1-5|-|-
TGTGCCAGCAGCTTAGTTTCAGGGGAAAATCAGCCCCAGCATTTT
CASSLVSGENQPQHF
>12|TRBV20-1|TRBJ2-1|-|-
TGCAGTGCTAGATCGGCCTACAATGAGCAGTTCTTC
CSARSAYNEQFF
>16|TRBV4-1|TRBJ2-5|-|-
TGCGCCAGCAGCCAAGATCTCGGGGGAGGCCTAGAGACCCAGTACTTC
CASSQDLGGGLETQYF
>16|TRBV19|TRBJ2-4|-|-
TGTGCCAGTAGTATTGGGGGGACCCGAGCCAAAAACATTCAGTACTTC
CASSIGGTRAKNIQYF
>12|TRBV12-3/TRBV12-4|TRBJ1-1|-|few
TGTGCCAGCAGCTTCGGGGGAGGGGCCGCTTTCTTT
CASSFGGGAAFF
>15|TRBV12-3/TRBV12-4|TRBJ2-4|-|few
TGTGCCAGCAGCTTAATCGGGACCCCCAAAAACATTCAGTACTTC
CASSLIGTPKNIQYF
>13|TRBV12-3/TRBV12-4|TRBJ2-7|-|-
TGTGCCAGCAGTTTTCAGTTCTCCTACGAGCAGTACTTC
CASSFQFSYEQYF
>17|TRBV11-2|TRBJ2-2|-|few
TGTGCCAGCAGCTTAAATCCTTCTTACACCGGCACCGGGGAGCTGTTTTTT
CASSLNPSYTGTGELFF
>16|TRBV7-6|TRBJ2-1|TRBD1|-
TGTGCCAGCAGCTCTAGCCGGGACAGGGGAGTTGGTGAGCAGTTCTTC
CASSSSRDRGVGEQFF
>15|TRBV7-2|TRBJ2-3|-|few
TGTGCCAGCAGCTTAAAGACGGGACCCACAGATACGCAGTATTTT
CASSLKTGPTDTQYF
>14|TRBV6-2/TRBV6-3|TRBJ2-2|-|-
TGTGCCAGCAGTTACCTGAGGGGCGCCGGGGAGCTGTTTTTT
CASSYLRGAGELFF
>16|TRBV20-1|TRBJ2-3|TRBD2|-
TGCAGTGCTGCCTCCGGGACTAGCGGGTATTCAGATACGCAGTATTTT
CSAASGTSGYSDTQYF
>16|TRBV3-1|TRBJ1-2|TRBD1|few
TGTGCCAGCAGCCAAGATCCCGGACAGGGGGCGCGAGGCTACACCTTC
CASSQDPGQGARGYTF
>16|TRBV4-2|TRBJ2-5|-|many
TGTGCCAGCAGCCAAGGACCTATACAGGGTATTGAGACCCAGTACTTC
CASSQGPIQGIETQYF
>15|TRBV24-1|TRBJ2-5|-|few
TGTGCCACCAGTGATTTTCGGGGGCTCGCCGAGACCCAGTACTTC
CATSDFRGLAETQYF
>15|TRBV5-1|TRBJ1-6|-|-
TGCGCCAGCAGCTTGGAAGGGGGGCCTGATTCACCCCTCCACTTT
CASSLEGGPDSPLHF
>13|TRBV10-3|TRBJ2-5|-|-
TGTGCCATCTCAACGGAGGTTCACGAGACCCAGTACTTC
CAISTEVHETQYF
>17|TRBV7-6|TRBJ2-2|-|few
TGTGCCAGCAGCTTGGGGACCCCGTTTTTGAACACCGGGGAGCTGTTTTTT
CASSLGTPFLNTGELFF
>14|TRBV7-2|TRBJ2-1|TRBD2|many
TGTGCCAGCAGCACGACTAGCGGGAGTTTTGAGCAGTTCTTC
CASSTTSGSFEQFF
>14|TRBV29-1|TRBJ1-2|-|many
TGCAGCGTCGTAGAGTATGAGAACAGCTATGGCTACACCTTC
CSVVEYENSYGYTF
>15|TRBV19|TRBJ1-3|-|-
TGTGCCAGTACTGGGGGCAGGAGCCCTGGAAACACCATATATTTT
CASTGGRSPGNTIYF
>15|TRBV19|TRBJ2-1|TRBD2|-
TGTGCCAGTAGTACCGGGACTAGTTCCTACAATGAGCAGTTCTTC
CASSTGTSSYNEQFF
>15|TRBV19|TRBJ2-7|-|-
TGTGCCAGTAGTACGACAGGTAAATCATCGTACGAGCAGTACTTC
CASSTTGKSSYEQYF
>13|TRBV30|TRBJ1-6|-|-
TGTGCCTGGAGTGTAGATCCCAATTCACCCCTCCACTTT
CAWSVDPNSPLHF
>14|TRBV20-1|TRBJ1-5|-|few
TGCAGTGCTAGGGGGGGAATTAGCAATCAGCCCCAGCATTTT
CSARGGISNQPQHF
>16|TRBV4-3|TRBJ2-6|-|few
TGCGCCAGCAGCCAAGGGGTGGACTCTGGGGCCAACGTCCTGACTTTC
CASSQGVDSGANVLTF
>16|TRBV20-1|TRBJ2-1|-|few
TGCAGTGCTGACTTACAGGGAGGGGGCTCCTACAATGAGCAGTTCTTC
CSADLQGGGSYNEQFF
>13|TRBV10-2|TRBJ2-2|-|few
TGCGCCAGCAGACTCCGGCCCACCGGGGAGCTGTTTTTT
CASRLRPTGELFF